The next 19 T cell receptor beta chains were all read from a single sample in a study of shared clonotypes between healthy human individuals. TCRdb's table, derived via immunoSEQ multiplex PCR, lists solely in-frame clones and lacks some. The table shows hundreds of thousands of clones, with almost 97% occurring only once. The sample taken for sequencing was naive CD4+ T cells sorted from blood. Subset given: CD45RA+ positively selected. These TCRs come from a woman aged 25 to 39 in good health.

The genes are TRBV5-1 and TRBJ2-6; D call uncertain. Germline CDR1 is SGHRS and CDR2 is YFSETQ. CDR3 size: 16 residues. The V and J ends lost 0 bases and 2 bases respectively, with 9 bases between them. The CDR3 region has the DNA TGCGCCAGCAGCTTGGAAACCACCGCTGGGGCCAACGTCCTGACTTTC. Protein: CASSLETTAGANVLTF.

The chain's CDR3 is CASSAFGGSNTEAFF. The DNA of the CDR3 is TGTGCCAGCAGCGCCTTCGGCGGGAGTAACACTGAAGCTTTCTTT. J is TRBJ1-1 and V is TRBV5-6; D uncertain. This CDR3 region has 15 residues. V lost 4 bases and J 2 bases, leaving 15 bases between the germline ends. Germline V gene data show CDR1 as SGHDT and CDR2 as YYEEEE.

This chain uses TRBV10-3 with TRBJ2-7; D might be TRBD2 (7 bases). Trimming stripped 6 bases from V and 6 bases from J, with 12 bases between. The CDR3 spans 12 residues. Germline V gives CDR1 ENHRY, CDR2 SYGVKD. CDR3 in amino acids: CAIRRGGTEQYF. The CDR3 nucleotides are TGTGCCATCAGGAGGGGGGGCACCGAGCAGTACTTC.

CDR3 nucleotides: TGTGCCAGCAGTTACTCTGGTAGCGGGACCTCCTACGAGCAGTACTTC. Translated: CASSYSGSGTSYEQYF. The V and J genes are TRBV6-6 and TRBJ2-7; 8 positions match TRBD2. Looked up from germline, CDR1 is MNHNY and CDR2 is SVGAGI (reference sequence). Trimming removed 0 bases from V and 0 bases from J; junction bases left unmatched: 4. The CDR3 is made up of 16 amino acids.

The V and J genes are TRBV18 and TRBJ1-1; TRBD1 agrees at 8 bases. Germline V gene lookup returns CDR1 KGHSH and CDR2 LQKENI. The CDR3 is 13 residues long. V gave up 6 bases and J gave up 7 bases; unmatched junction bases: 7. CDR3 sequence: CASSPTDRGEAFF. CDR3 DNA: TGTGCCAGCTCCCCCACCGACAGGGGTGAAGCTTTCTTT.

V usage is TRBV28 and J usage is TRBJ1-4, with 7 bases identical to TRBD1. Trimming took 5 bases from V and 7 from J; bases not matched to a gene: 10. CDR3 length: 15 amino acids. Germline V gene sequence: CDR1 MDHEN, CDR2 SYDVKM. The chain's CDR3 is CASSLLKGAGEKLFF. The CDR3 DNA follows: TGTGCCAGCAGTCTCCTCAAGGGGGCCGGTGAAAAACTGTTTTTT.

This chain links TRBV5-1 with TRBJ1-1; TRBD1 is a possible D gene (6 bases). Germline V gene data show CDR1 as SGHRS and CDR2 as YFSETQ. This CDR3 region has 15 residues. With 2 bases removed from V and 1 base from J, the gap between germline ends came to 12 bases. The CDR3 here is CASSLRGLSNTEAFF. CDR3 DNA: TGCGCCAGCAGCTTACGGGGGCTGTCGAACACTGAAGCTTTCTTT.

This chain joins TRBV19 and TRBJ1-1; D gene uncertain. The V gene's germline CDR1 is LNHDA and CDR2 SQIVND (reference sequence). The CDR3 runs 15 residues. With 3 bases removed from V and 0 bases from J, the gap between germline ends came to 11 bases. The DNA of the CDR3 is TGTGCCAGTAGTATCTTCTGGGAGATGAACACTGAAGCTTTCTTT. Encoded protein: CASSIFWEMNTEAFF.

This chain links TRBV6-6 with TRBJ2-2, with 9 bases that match TRBD2. The germline V gene has CDR1 MNHNY and CDR2 SVGAGI (reference sequence). The V and J ends lost 4 bases and 6 bases, in that order; junction bases with no gene match: 9. This CDR3 contains 16 residues. CDR3 sequence (DNA): TGTGCCAGCAGTTTCATAGCGGGAGTAGGGGCCGGGGAGCTGTTTTTT. Its protein is CASSFIAGVGAGELFF.

The chain has TRBV11-2 and TRBJ2-2; 8 nucleotides match TRBD1. The germline gives CDR1 SGHAT, CDR2 FQNNGV. This CDR3 is built from 16 residues. J gave up 0 bases and V 5 bases, and 5 bases lay outside the gene matches. The CDR3 DNA reads TGTGCCAGCAGCCCCAGGGGGCCAACGAACACCGGGGAGCTGTTTTTT. Protein product: CASSPRGPTNTGELFF.

This chain uses TRBV7-6 with TRBJ1-2; possible D gene TRBD1, 6 bases. The CDR3 runs to 14 residues. Germline CDR1 reads SGHVS; CDR2 reads FNYEAQ. Trimming left V 0 bases short and J 6 bases short, with 11 bases between. The CDR3 here is CASSLAGGSDGYTF. CDR3 in DNA: TGTGCCAGCAGCTTAGCAGGGGGGTCGGATGGCTACACCTTC.

V gene TRBV19 combines with J gene TRBJ1-2, with TRBD1 matching 8 bases. The ends lost 8 bases at V and 0 bases at J; junction bases unmatched: 5. In germline, CDR1 is LNHDA, CDR2 SQIVND (reference sequence). This CDR3 is built from 14 residues. The CDR3 is CASLDREANYGYTF. The CDR3 bases are TGTGCCAGTCTGGACAGGGAAGCTAACTATGGCTACACCTTC.

J is TRBJ2-2 and V is TRBV18, with D possibly being TRBD1 (5 bases). Germline V gives CDR1 KGHSH, CDR2 LQKENI. The length of the CDR3 is 14 residues. Trimming cost V 2 bases and J 3 bases, with 7 bases left between them. CDR3 loop: CASSPRQYTGELFF. The CDR3 DNA reads TGTGCCAGCTCACCAAGACAGTACACCGGGGAGCTGTTTTTT.

The chain couples TRBV2 to TRBJ1-6; no clear D. Trimming removed 8 bases from V and 8 bases from J, with 10 bases in between. From germline, CDR1 is SNHLY and CDR2 FYNNEI. The CDR3 covers 12 residues. This chain's CDR3 is CASSTRDSPLHF. In DNA form, the CDR3 reads TGTGCCAGCTCGACTCGGGATTCACCCCTCCACTTT. The full variable domain, in which reference TRBV2 and TRBJ1-6 provide the parts outside the CDR3, is EPEVTQTPSHQVTQMGQEVILRCVPISNHLYFYWYRQILGQKVEFLVSFYNNEISEKSEIFDDQFSVERPDGSNFTLKIRSTKLEDSAMYFCASSTRDSPLHFGNGTRLTVT.

The rearrangement links TRBV28 to TRBJ1-3, with TRBD1 matching 9 bases. V trimming: 5 bases; J trimming: 3 bases; junction bases outside the gene matches: 11. The germline V gene has CDR1 MDHEN and CDR2 SYDVKM. The CDR3 sequence is 17 residues long. CDR3 loop: CASSQSGTGRFGNTIYF. CDR3 in DNA: TGTGCCAGCAGTCAGTCCGGGACAGGGAGGTTTGGAAACACCATATATTTT.

This chain joins TRBV6-6 and TRBJ1-3; no firm D call. V lost 7 bases, J lost 0 bases, and 16 bases lay in between. This CDR3 region has 16 residues. The germline CDR1 and CDR2 sequences are MNHNY and SVGAGI (reference sequence). The CDR3 bases are TGTGCCAGCACCAGACCATACGGATCCTCTGGAAACACCATATATTTT. Its translation: CASTRPYGSSGNTIYF.

The chain carries TRBV25-1 and TRBJ1-2, with D possibly matching TRBD1 (5 bases). The germline CDR1 and CDR2 sequences are MGHDK and SYGVNS. The CDR3 loop spans 15 amino acids. The ends were cut back, 1 base at V and 7 bases at J, with 16 bases in the middle. The CDR3 nucleotides are TGTGCCAGCAGTGAATTCGCGCAGGGTGGTATTGGCTACACCTTC. Translating gives CASSEFAQGGIGYTF.

CDR3 in amino acids: CATSRAPGEGADTQYF. CDR3 DNA: TGTGCCACCAGCAGAGCCCCGGGAGAGGGAGCAGATACGCAGTATTTT. The chain joins TRBV15 to TRBJ2-3; D possibly corresponds to TRBD2 (6 bases). V lost 1 base and J lost 4, with 15 bases in between. Germline CDR1 and CDR2: LNHNV and YYDKDF (reference sequence). This CDR3 comprises 16 residues.

The CDR3 spells CASSPGLAGHIQYF. The CDR3 DNA is TGCGCCAGCAGCCCCGGACTAGCGGGACACATTCAGTACTTC. The V gene is TRBV5-1, the J gene TRBJ2-4; TRBD2 agrees at 12 bases. The J segment lost 8 bases and the V segment lost 4 bases, leaving 4 bases of the junction unmatched. This CDR3 has 14 amino acids. Germline V gene sequence: CDR1 SGHRS, CDR2 YFSETQ.